The 24 T cell receptor beta chains presented below share a single source sample, sequenced in a study of blood T cells in healthy people across ages. Alongside a J-beta primer mix, a sample-barcoded 5' primer served in a second PCR lasting roughly 7 to 11 cycles. TCRdb used MiXCR to reprocess the 5' RACE reads, holding one entry per CDR3 protein. Of about a million distinct CDR3 sequences in the sample, around 54% were seen once. Material: blood. The receptors derive from a woman in her fifties or sixties in good health.

This clonotype has ten or more counts. The chain employs TRBV7-2 and TRBJ2-7; TRBD1 might be the D (6 bases). Trimming removed 4 bases at V and 4 bases at J, with 11 bases between. From germline, CDR1 is SGHTA and CDR2 FQGNSA. The length of the CDR3 is 13 residues. CDR3 sequence reads: CASSSRGGYEQYF. The CDR3 DNA reads as TGTGCCAGCAGCTCCAGGGGTGGGTACGAGCAGTACTTC.

The V and J genes are TRBV5-6 and TRBJ1-2, with a possible D match to TRBD1 (6 bases). V shed 4 bases and J shed 3 bases, with 16 bases lying between them. Per the germline V gene, CDR1 is SGHDT and CDR2 is YYEEEE. This CDR3 region has 15 residues. Written as DNA, the CDR3 is TGTGCCAGCAGCCCCCGGGGGCAGGGACACTATGGCTACACCTTC. Its protein product is CASSPRGQGHYGYTF.

The V and J genes are TRBV12-3 or TRBV12-4 and TRBJ2-1, with D unclear. Trimming removed 7 bases at V and 2 bases at J, with 9 bases between. The length of the CDR3 is 13 residues. The DNA of the CDR3 is TGTGCCAGCATCCTTCGCCCCTACAATGAGCAGTTCTTC. Amino acid sequence: CASILRPYNEQFF.

This clonotype was found a few times. The chain links TRBV20-1 to TRBJ2-1; D not certain. With 0 bases removed from V and 4 bases from J, the gap between germline ends came to 16 bases. Germline CDR1 and CDR2: DFQATT and SNEGSKA (reference sequence). CDR3 size: 16 residues. The CDR3 here is CSARDLERLRYNEQFF. The CDR3 DNA is TGCAGTGCTAGAGATCTGGAAAGGTTGAGGTACAATGAGCAGTTCTTC.

This clonotype has only a few counts. This chain connects TRBV12-3 or TRBV12-4 to TRBJ2-1; 7 bases line up with TRBD1. This CDR3 has 13 amino acids. The V gene end was trimmed by 2 bases and the J gene end by 9 bases; junction bases not matched to a gene: 4. The CDR3 loop reads CASSLRGQSEQFF. The CDR3 DNA reads as TGTGCCAGCAGTTTAAGGGGGCAATCTGAGCAGTTCTTC.

V usage is TRBV6-5 and J usage is TRBJ2-1; 7 bases line up with TRBD2. The CDR3 consists of 17 residues. From germline, CDR1 is MNHEY and CDR2 SVGAGI. The J segment lost 7 bases and the V segment lost 0 bases, leaving 12 bases of the junction unmatched. CDR3 residues: CASSYSWGSGNGNEQFF. In DNA, the CDR3 is TGTGCCAGCAGTTACTCCTGGGGGAGCGGGAATGGAAATGAGCAGTTCTTC.

The chain's CDR3 is CASSLQPSGRTTYEQYF. CDR3 coding DNA: TGTGCCAGCAGCTTACAACCTAGCGGGAGGACGACCTACGAGCAGTACTTC. The J gene is TRBJ2-7, the V gene TRBV7-2; 11 nucleotides agree with TRBD2. From germline, CDR1 is SGHTA and CDR2 FQGNSA. J lost 2 bases, V lost 2 bases, and 8 bases had no gene match. The length of the CDR3 is 17 residues. The whole variable domain, filled in from reference TRBV7-2 and TRBJ2-7, reads GAGVSQSPSNKVTEKGKDVELRCDPISGHTALYWYRQSLGQGLEFLIYFQGNSAPDKSGLPSDRFSAERTGGSVSTLTIQRTQQEDSAVYLCASSLQPSGRTTYEQYFGPGTRLTVT.

This chain links TRBV7-8 with TRBJ2-1; D gene ambiguous. The CDR3 totals 15 residues. V lost 5 bases, J lost 0 bases, and 11 bases lay in between. Germline values: CDR1 SGHVS, CDR2 FQNEAQ. DNA for the CDR3: TGTGCCAGCAGCCCCCCAGTTGGCTCCTACAATGAGCAGTTCTTC. Translated, it gives CASSPPVGSYNEQFF.

V is TRBV7-2 and J is TRBJ1-5, with D unclear. The CDR3 length is 12 residues. CDR1 and CDR2 (germline): SGHTA, FQGNSA. V was pared by 5 bases and J by 10 bases, with 12 bases between. Here the CDR3 reads CASSTQEGPQHF. The CDR3 DNA follows: TGTGCCAGCAGCACGCAGGAAGGCCCCCAGCATTTT.

The chain couples TRBV5-1 to TRBJ2-4, with D tentatively TRBD2 (6 bases). The J call may be mistaken, given a closer DNA end match to TRBJ2-7. CDR1 is SGHRS, CDR2 YFSETQ, per germline. This CDR3 spans 17 amino acids. CDR3 bases: TGCGCCAGCAGCTTGGAGGGTGGAGGGCCGACCCCCTACGAGCAGTACTTC. It is translated as CASSLEGGGPTPYEQYF.

J is TRBJ2-7 and V is TRBV6-2 or TRBV6-3; 8 bases are a match to TRBD1. Germline CDR1 MNHEY, CDR2 SVGEGT. The CDR3 spans 15 residues. The J segment lost 5 bases and the V segment lost 6 bases, leaving 12 bases of the junction unmatched. CDR3 bases: TGTGCCAGCAGCCCCGCGACAGGGGTGCCCCACGAGCAGTACTTC. It yields the protein CASSPATGVPHEQYF.

J is TRBJ2-2 and V is TRBV2, with D possibly TRBD2 on 5 matching bases. V lost 6 bases, J lost 8 bases, and 13 bases lay in between. Germline loops: CDR1 SNHLY, CDR2 FYNNEI. This CDR3 is 13 amino acids long. CDR3 sequence reads: CASSISWTGELFF. DNA of the CDR3: TGTGCCAGCAGCATCTCATGGACTGGGGAGCTGTTTTTT.

The chain has TRBV5-6 and TRBJ2-3; D not resolved. The CDR3 is 14 residues long. Trimming left V 4 bases short and J 7 bases short, with 16 bases between. Germline values: CDR1 SGHDT, CDR2 YYEEEE. Here the CDR3 reads CASSVAQLQNTQYF. In DNA form, the CDR3 reads TGTGCCAGCAGCGTGGCCCAACTTCAAAATACGCAGTATTTT.

J is TRBJ2-1 and V is TRBV7-2; weak D call: TRBD1 (5 bases). This CDR3 spans 15 amino acids. Germline V gives CDR1 SGHTA, CDR2 FQGNSA. Trimming shortened V by 5 bases and J by 4 bases, and 15 bases separated the two germline ends. The CDR3 sequence: CASSMKGSQYNEQFF. The CDR3 bases are TGTGCCAGCAGCATGAAGGGGTCCCAGTACAATGAGCAGTTCTTC.

The chain joins TRBV14 to TRBJ2-3; no reliable D call. V was clipped by 1 base and J by 5 bases, with 13 bases between them. The germline V gene has CDR1 SGHDN and CDR2 FVKESK. The CDR3 length is 15 residues. The CDR3, as DNA: TGTGCCAGCAGCCAAGCTCGGTACGGTGAAGATACGCAGTATTTT. Encoded protein: CASSQARYGEDTQYF.

V is TRBV7-9 and J is TRBJ2-3, with D possibly being TRBD1 (6 bases). Germline CDR1 SEHNR, CDR2 FQNEAQ (reference sequence). The V end was cut by 4 bases, the J end by 2 bases, with 16 bases between. The length of the CDR3 is 16 residues. The CDR3 sequence is CASSSGTLPPTDTQYF. The CDR3 nucleotides read TGTGCCAGCAGCTCCGGGACACTTCCACCCACAGATACGCAGTATTTT. Full variable domain (rest looked up from reference TRBV7-9 and TRBJ2-3): DTGVSQNPRHKITKRGQNVTFRCDPISEHNRLYWYRQTLGQGPEFLTYFQNEAQLEKSRLLSDRFSAERPKGSFSTLEIQRTEQGDSAMYLCASSSGTLPPTDTQYFGPGTRLTVL.

The J gene is TRBJ1-2, the V gene TRBV5-4; TRBD1 matches 8 bases. V gave up 5 bases and J gave up 2 bases; unmatched junction bases: 5. The length of the CDR3 is 14 residues. Germline CDR1 reads SGHNT; CDR2 reads YYREEE (reference sequence). This CDR3 reads CASRFAGGNYGYTF. The CDR3 nucleotides read TGTGCCAGCAGGTTCGCAGGGGGCAACTATGGCTACACCTTC.

This clonotype was counted only a few times. The chain couples TRBV12-3 or TRBV12-4 to TRBJ2-2; D is uncertain. Trimming cost V 6 bases and J 6 bases, with 8 bases left between them. This CDR3 has 12 amino acids. The CDR3 here is CASRTFPGELFF. The CDR3 nucleotides read TGTGCCAGCAGGACCTTCCCCGGGGAGCTGTTTTTT.

The chain joins TRBV2 to TRBJ2-3; D perhaps matches TRBD2 (6 bases). CDR3 length equals 15 residues. The V end lost 6 bases, the J end lost 6 bases, and 19 bases lay between the germline ends. CDR1 is SNHLY, CDR2 FYNNEI, per germline. The CDR3 reads CASSGGFPGVDTQYF. For the CDR3, the DNA is TGTGCCAGCAGCGGGGGTTTCCCCGGGGTGGATACGCAGTATTTT.

Of note for this clonotype: A junction boundary mismatches the germline segment, possibly from a read error. The chain combines TRBV3-1 with TRBJ2-1; maybe TRBD1 (6 bases). The CDR3 is 15 residues long. Germline CDR1 is LGHDT and CDR2 is YNNKEL (reference sequence). CDR3 residues: CASSLRQGIYNEQFF. The CDR3 bases are TGTGCCAGTAGCCTAAGGCAGGGGATATACAATGAGCAGTTCTTC.

The chain is built from TRBV7-2 and TRBJ2-4; no reliable D call. V dropped 5 bases and J dropped 5 bases, with 10 bases sitting between them. In germline, CDR1 is SGHTA, CDR2 FQGNSA. CDR3 length: 13 residues. The CDR3 DNA sequence: TGTGCCAGCAGCCCGGTTAACCAAAACATTCAGTACTTC. As protein: CASSPVNQNIQYF.

This clonotype was counted a single time. The CDR3 DNA follows: TGTGCCAGCCACAGGGAACCCTTGAACACTGAAGCTTTCTTT. It specifies CASHREPLNTEAFF. This chain uses TRBV5-4 with TRBJ1-1, with a possible D match to TRBD1 (6 bases). V lost 7 bases to trimming and J lost 0 bases, with 13 bases between them. Germline V CDR1 and CDR2: SGHNT, YYREEE (reference sequence). The CDR3 is made up of 14 amino acids.

This clonotype has only a few counts. The V and J genes are TRBV7-8 and TRBJ1-2, with D perhaps matching TRBD1 (6 bases). CDR3 size: 15 residues. The germline gives CDR1 SGHVS, CDR2 FQNEAQ. The germline V and J ends were trimmed by 5 bases and 0 bases, with 13 bases remaining between them. CDR3: CASSPGQNSNYGYTF. The CDR3 nucleotides are TGTGCCAGCAGCCCAGGACAGAACTCTAACTATGGCTACACCTTC.

The CDR3 sequence is CASSSRLAGLTDTQYF. DNA of the CDR3: TGTGCCAGCAGTTCTCGACTAGCGGGGCTCACAGATACGCAGTATTTT. The V gene is TRBV6-2 or TRBV6-3, the J gene TRBJ2-3; 11 nucleotides match TRBD2. Germline V CDR1 and CDR2: MNHEY, SVGEGT. This CDR3 has 16 amino acids. The V gene end was trimmed by 4 bases and the J gene end by 2 bases; junction bases not matched to a gene: 5.